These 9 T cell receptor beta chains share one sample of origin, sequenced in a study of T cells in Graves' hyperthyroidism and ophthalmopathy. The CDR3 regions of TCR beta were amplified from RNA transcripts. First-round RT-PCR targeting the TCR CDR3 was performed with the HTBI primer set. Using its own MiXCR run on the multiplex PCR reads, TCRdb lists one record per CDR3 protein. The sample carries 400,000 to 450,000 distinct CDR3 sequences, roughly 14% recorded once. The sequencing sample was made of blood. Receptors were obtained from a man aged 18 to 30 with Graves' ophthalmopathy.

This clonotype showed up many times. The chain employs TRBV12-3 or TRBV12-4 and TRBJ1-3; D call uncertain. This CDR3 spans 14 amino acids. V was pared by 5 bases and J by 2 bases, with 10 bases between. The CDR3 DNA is TGTGCCAGCAGTGAGGGCTTTACTGGAAACACCATATATTTT. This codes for CASSEGFTGNTIYF.

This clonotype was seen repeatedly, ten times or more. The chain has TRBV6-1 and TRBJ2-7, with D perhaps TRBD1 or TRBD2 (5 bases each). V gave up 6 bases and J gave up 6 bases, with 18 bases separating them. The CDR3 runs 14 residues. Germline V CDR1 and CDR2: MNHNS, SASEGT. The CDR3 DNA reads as TGTGCCAGCAGCTCCCAAGGGGCAGGGAGCGAGCAGTACTTC. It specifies CASSSQGAGSEQYF.

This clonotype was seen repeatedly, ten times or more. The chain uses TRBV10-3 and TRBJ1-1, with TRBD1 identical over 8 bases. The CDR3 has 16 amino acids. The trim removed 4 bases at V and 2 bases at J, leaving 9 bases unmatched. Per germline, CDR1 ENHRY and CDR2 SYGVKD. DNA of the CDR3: TGTGCCATCAGTGTCTCAGGGGGCGCGGACAACACTGAAGCTTTCTTT. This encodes CAISVSGGADNTEAFF.

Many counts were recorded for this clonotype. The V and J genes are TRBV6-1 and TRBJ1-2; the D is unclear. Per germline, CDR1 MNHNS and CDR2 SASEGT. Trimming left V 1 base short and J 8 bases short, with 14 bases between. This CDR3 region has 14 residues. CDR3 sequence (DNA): TGTGCCAGCAGTGAAGGCGGAGGGAGAATGGGCTACACCTTC. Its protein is CASSEGGGRMGYTF.

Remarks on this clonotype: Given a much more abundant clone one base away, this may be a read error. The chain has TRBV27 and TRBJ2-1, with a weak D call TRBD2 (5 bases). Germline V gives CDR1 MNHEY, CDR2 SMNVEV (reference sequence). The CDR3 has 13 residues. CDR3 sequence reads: CASSKDLYNGQFF. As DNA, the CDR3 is TGTGCCAGCAGTAAGGACTTATACAATGGGCAGTTCTTC.

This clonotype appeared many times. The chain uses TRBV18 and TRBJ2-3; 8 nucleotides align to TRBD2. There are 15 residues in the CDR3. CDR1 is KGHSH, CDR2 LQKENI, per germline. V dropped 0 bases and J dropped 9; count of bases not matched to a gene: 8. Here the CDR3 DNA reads TGTGCCAGCTCACCACCGACGCGGGAGGTGTACACGCAGTATTTT. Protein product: CASSPPTREVYTQYF. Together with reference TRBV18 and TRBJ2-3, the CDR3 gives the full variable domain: NAGVMQNPRHLVRRRGQEARLRCSPMKGHSHVYWYRQLPEEGLKFMVYLQKENIIDESGMPKERFSAEFPKEGPSILRIQQVVRGDSAAYFCASSPPTREVYTQYFGPGTRLTVL.

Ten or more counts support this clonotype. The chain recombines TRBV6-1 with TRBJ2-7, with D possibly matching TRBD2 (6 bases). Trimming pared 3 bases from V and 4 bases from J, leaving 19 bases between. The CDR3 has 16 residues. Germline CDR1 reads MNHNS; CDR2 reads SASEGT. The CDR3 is CASSESPGGERYEQYF. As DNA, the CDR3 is TGTGCCAGCAGTGAGTCTCCCGGAGGGGAGAGATACGAGCAGTACTTC.

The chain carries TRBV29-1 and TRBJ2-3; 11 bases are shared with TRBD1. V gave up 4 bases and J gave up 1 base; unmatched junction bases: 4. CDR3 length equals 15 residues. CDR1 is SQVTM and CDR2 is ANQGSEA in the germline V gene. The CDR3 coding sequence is TGCAGCGTTGCCAAGGACAGGGGGCGCACAGATACGCAGTATTTT. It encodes CSVAKDRGRTDTQYF.

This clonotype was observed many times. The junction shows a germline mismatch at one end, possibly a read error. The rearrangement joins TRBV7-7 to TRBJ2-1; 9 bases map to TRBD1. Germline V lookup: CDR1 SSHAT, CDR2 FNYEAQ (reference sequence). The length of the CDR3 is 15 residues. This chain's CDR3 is CASSRDRGSGNEQFF. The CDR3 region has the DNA TGTGCTAGCAGCCGAGACAGGGGGTCCGGCAATGAGCAGTTCTTC.